This T cell receptor beta chain was captured in a study of T cells in Graves' hyperthyroidism and ophthalmopathy. Exclusion of patients followed from uncontrolled infection, other autoimmune disease, pregnancy or lactation. RNA transcripts provided the source from which TCR beta CDR3 regions were amplified. HTBI primers were employed in a first-round RT-PCR of the TCR CDR3. TCRdb re-called the multiplex PCR reads with MiXCR, one entry per CDR3 protein. The sample gives some 550,000 distinct CDR3 sequences, around 20% of which show up once; 26% is in the top ten. As for this clonotype: Its antigen is as yet unknown.

Study conclusions and caveats: Most clonotypes that expanded in the thyroid above 0.001 also showed up in blood.

The CDR3 contains 13 residues. Looked up from germline, CDR1 is ENHRY and CDR2 is SYGVKD. Trimming stripped 2 bases from V and 4 bases from J, with 8 bases between. The sample taken for sequencing was blood. The chain links TRBV10-3 to TRBJ1-2, with D possibly matching TRBD1 (5 bases). The sequence was obtained from a man younger than 35 with Graves' hyperthyroidism. CDR3 sequence (DNA): TGTGCCATCAGTGAGGACGGGACCTATGGCTACACCTTC. The encoded protein is CAISEDGTYGYTF.